The rows below give T cell receptor beta chains drawn from one sample of a study of blood T cell repertoires in COVID-19. TCRdb's table, derived via immunoSEQ multiplex PCR, lists solely in-frame clones and lacks some. Among 45,000 to 50,000 clones listed, just over 85% were seen once. Sample: peripheral blood. These receptors were obtained from a woman over 75 with COVID-19, enrolled during active disease. CDR3s include the opening cysteine and the closing phenylalanine or tryptophan. D genes are given only for firm matches.

d_gene: NA; j_gene: TRBJ2-3; v_gene: TRBV6-5; CDR3aa: CASSYSDRLTVYF
d_gene: TRBD1; j_gene: TRBJ1-4; v_gene: TRBV19; CDR3aa: CASSHTRDRANEKLFF
d_gene: TRBD1; j_gene: TRBJ1-1; v_gene: TRBV18; CDR3aa: CASFYARGYGNTEAFF
d_gene: NA; j_gene: TRBJ2-7; v_gene: TRBV2; CDR3aa: CASSRELVSYEQYF
d_gene: TRBD1; j_gene: TRBJ1-2; v_gene: TRBV5-4; CDR3aa: CASSLGRQGGNGYTF
d_gene: TRBD1; j_gene: TRBJ1-3; v_gene: TRBV29-1; CDR3aa: CSVFTGGSGNTIYF
d_gene: NA; j_gene: TRBJ1-5; v_gene: TRBV7-9; CDR3aa: CASSLSQVLTVGNQPQHF
d_gene: NA; j_gene: TRBJ1-1; v_gene: TRBV4-1; CDR3aa: CASSQTGNTEAFF
d_gene: TRBD1; j_gene: TRBJ1-2; v_gene: TRBV25-1; CDR3aa: CASSVTGTGAYGYTF
d_gene: TRBD1; j_gene: TRBJ2-2; v_gene: TRBV6-5; CDR3aa: CASRDRVRSGELFF
d_gene: NA; j_gene: TRBJ1-1; v_gene: TRBV19; CDR3aa: CASSIALTEAFF
d_gene: TRBD2; j_gene: TRBJ2-2; v_gene: TRBV5-1; CDR3aa: CASTGSGASGELFF
d_gene: TRBD2; j_gene: TRBJ2-3; v_gene: TRBV5-4; CDR3aa: CASSFRLASTDTQYF
d_gene: NA; j_gene: TRBJ1-1; v_gene: TRBV11-3; CDR3aa: CASSFDSNTEAFF
d_gene: TRBD1; j_gene: TRBJ1-2; v_gene: TRBV10-2; CDR3aa: CASSGTGDYGYTF
d_gene: TRBD2; j_gene: TRBJ2-3; v_gene: TRBV6-8; CDR3aa: CASTYPGGVGIDTQYF
d_gene: NA; j_gene: TRBJ1-5; v_gene: TRBV2; CDR3aa: CASSERPDSSDQPQHF
d_gene: NA; j_gene: TRBJ2-3; v_gene: TRBV6-5; CDR3aa: CASSYSGDTDTQYF
d_gene: TRBD1; j_gene: TRBJ1-4; v_gene: TRBV18; CDR3aa: CASSPPGTANEKLFF
d_gene: NA; j_gene: TRBJ1-1; v_gene: TRBV20-1; CDR3aa: CSASPNRRTNTEAFF
d_gene: TRBD1; j_gene: TRBJ2-4; v_gene: TRBV3-1/TRBV3-2; CDR3aa: CASSHRTGTFRNIQYF
d_gene: TRBD1; j_gene: TRBJ1-4; v_gene: TRBV5-1; CDR3aa: CASSWTGDNEKLFF
d_gene: TRBD2; j_gene: TRBJ2-1; v_gene: TRBV12-5; CDR3aa: CASGHGDYPYNEQFF
d_gene: TRBD1; j_gene: TRBJ2-7; v_gene: TRBV6-1; CDR3aa: CASSEPGQASYEQYF
d_gene: NA; j_gene: TRBJ2-1; v_gene: TRBV27; CDR3aa: CASSLGGGGYSYNEQFF
d_gene: TRBD2; j_gene: TRBJ2-7; v_gene: TRBV29-1; CDR3aa: CSVNPSGINYEQYF
d_gene: NA; j_gene: TRBJ1-2; v_gene: TRBV2; CDR3aa: CASSEAIMTIGYTF
d_gene: TRBD2; j_gene: TRBJ2-5; v_gene: TRBV5-1; CDR3aa: CASSLGLADPGETQYF